A single sample gave rise to the 19 T cell receptor beta chains below, sequenced in a study of cytomegalovirus exposure and HLA in healthy donors. Researchers ran the PCR with 60 Vbeta and 13 Jbeta primers. Sequencing used immunoSEQ multiplex PCR; TCRdb keeps in-frame clones, though not all of them. The data show under 200,000 clones, 65% to 90% seen once. The specimen was PBMCs. Receptors originate from a man between 45 and 60 years old in good health and CMV-seropositive.

The chain employs TRBV15 and TRBJ2-5, with 8 nucleotides matching TRBD2. Germline V lookup: CDR1 LNHNV, CDR2 YYDKDF (reference sequence). J gave up 4 bases and V 4 bases, and 17 bases lay outside the gene matches. CDR3 length: 18 residues. CDR3 sequence: CATSTRGASSGRVETQYF. In DNA, the CDR3 is TGTGCCACCAGCACCAGGGGAGCCTCAAGCGGGAGAGTAGAGACCCAGTACTTC.

V and J are TRBV30 and TRBJ2-1, with D uncertain. The germline V gene encodes CDR1 GTSNPN and CDR2 SVGIG (reference sequence). V was clipped by 4 bases and J by 1 base, with 8 bases between them. This CDR3 spans 13 amino acids. The CDR3: CAWTGLSYNEQFF. The CDR3 coding sequence is TGTGCCTGGACAGGCCTTTCCTACAATGAGCAGTTCTTC.

The CDR3 DNA reads as TGTGCCAGTACCGGGGGTCCTGGGACAGATACGCAGTATTTT. Residues: CASTGGPGTDTQYF. The chain joins TRBV6-6 to TRBJ2-3, with a weak D call TRBD2 (6 bases). This CDR3 is built from 14 residues. The V gene lost 9 bases and the J gene lost 3 bases, with 16 bases spanning the gap. Germline CDR1 reads MNHNY; CDR2 reads SVGAGI (reference sequence).

The chain recombines TRBV6-5 with TRBJ2-6; TRBD1 agrees at 7 bases. Germline CDR1 reads MNHEY; CDR2 reads SVGAGI. Trimming at V came to 5 bases and at J to 2 bases, leaving 3 bases not matched to a gene. This CDR3 region has 15 residues. CDR3 DNA: TGTGCCAGCAGTCAAGGGACAGCTGGGGCCAACGTCCTGACTTTC. Amino acid sequence: CASSQGTAGANVLTF.

DNA for the CDR3: TGCGCCAGCAGCCAAAGTAGGCCAGGGCAAGAGACCCAGTACTTC. This gives the protein CASSQSRPGQETQYF. The V gene is TRBV5-1, the J gene TRBJ2-5, with a weak D call TRBD1 (5 bases). The V gene lost 4 bases and the J gene lost 2 bases, with 15 bases spanning the gap. The CDR3 has 15 amino acids. Germline V CDR1 and CDR2: SGHRS, YFSETQ.

This chain joins TRBV30 and TRBJ2-6; D is ambiguous. Germline values: CDR1 GTSNPN, CDR2 SVGIG (reference sequence). The V end lost 0 bases, the J end lost 7 bases, and 7 bases lay between the germline ends. This CDR3 is 13 amino acids long. CDR3 bases: TGTGCCTGGAGTGTCCTAACTGCCAACGTCCTGACTTTC. Its translation is CAWSVLTANVLTF. Variable domain in full (rest from reference TRBV30 and TRBJ2-6): SQTIHQWPATLVQPVGSPLSLECTVEGTSNPNLYWYRQAAGRGLQLLFYSVGIGQISSEVPQNLSASRPQDRQFILSSKKLLLSDSGFYLCAWSVLTANVLTFGAGSRLTVL.

This rearrangement joins TRBV29-1 to TRBJ1-4; D is perhaps TRBD1 (6 bases). Trimming left V 7 bases short and J 4 bases short, with 13 bases between. The CDR3 consists of 13 residues. The V gene's germline CDR1 is SQVTM and CDR2 ANQGSEA. The CDR3 sequence is CSASTGHNEKLFF. CDR3 coding DNA: TGCAGCGCTTCGACAGGTCATAATGAAAAACTGTTTTTT.

The chain combines TRBV25-1 with TRBJ2-3, with TRBD1 matching 7 bases. V gave up 5 bases and J gave up 4 bases; unmatched junction bases: 15. Germline CDR1 is MGHDK and CDR2 is SYGVNS. The CDR3 totals 17 residues. CDR3 DNA: TGTGCCAGCAGTTTACGACCCACAGGGGCGAGGTCAGATACGCAGTATTTT. Protein product: CASSLRPTGARSDTQYF.

The rearrangement joins TRBV19 to TRBJ1-4; no clear D gene. Trimming took off 3 bases at V and 6 bases at J, with 20 bases between the two ends. Germline loops: CDR1 LNHDA, CDR2 SQIVND (reference sequence). This CDR3 is 17 amino acids long. The CDR3 spells CASSIGLIGRQYEKLFF. CDR3 nucleotide sequence: TGTGCCAGTAGTATCGGTCTAATTGGGCGTCAATATGAAAAACTGTTTTTT.

J is TRBJ2-1 and V is TRBV27; D might be TRBD1 (5 bases). The CDR3 covers 13 residues. Trimming took 2 bases from V and 9 from J, leaving 11 bases between them. The germline CDR1 and CDR2 sequences are MNHEY and SMNVEV (reference sequence). CDR3 sequence: CASSLATGFEQFF. The DNA of the CDR3 is TGTGCCAGCAGTTTAGCCACAGGCTTTGAGCAGTTCTTC.

The V and J genes are TRBV19 and TRBJ2-6; 8 nucleotides line up with TRBD2. Trimming cost V 1 base and J 3 bases; bases outside gene matches: 8. The CDR3 is 18 residues long. Germline-derived CDR1 and CDR2 are LNHDA and SQIVND (reference sequence). This chain's CDR3 is CASSIAGGPFLGANVLTF. DNA for the CDR3: TGTGCCAGTAGTATAGCGGGAGGGCCCTTCCTTGGGGCCAACGTCCTGACTTTC.

This clone was seen only a few times. The rearrangement uses TRBV13 and TRBJ1-1; D is possibly TRBD1 (6 bases). The CDR3 is 12 residues long. Germline V CDR1 and CDR2: PRHDT, FYEKMQ (reference sequence). Trimming left V 5 bases short and J 6 bases short, with 10 bases between. The CDR3: CASSLRGPEAFF. CDR3 nucleotides: TGTGCCAGCAGCCTCAGGGGCCCTGAAGCTTTCTTT.

The genes are TRBV6-6 and TRBJ2-1; D may be TRBD2 (6 bases). The CDR3 spans 15 residues. The germline gives CDR1 MNHNY, CDR2 SVGAGI (reference sequence). The germline V and J ends were trimmed by 4 bases and 6 bases, with 16 bases remaining between them. The CDR3 loop is CASSSPGAGGNEQFF. CDR3 coding DNA: TGTGCCAGCAGTTCCCCGGGAGCGGGCGGCAATGAGCAGTTCTTC.

The chain links TRBV7-3 to TRBJ2-5; 8 positions agree with TRBD2. The V gene's germline CDR1 is SGHTA and CDR2 FQGTGA. V lost 0 bases and J lost 5; bases outside the gene matches: 5. The CDR3 has 15 residues. CDR3 residues: CASSLTRGAWETQYF. As DNA, the CDR3 is TGTGCCAGCAGCTTAACGCGGGGGGCCTGGGAGACCCAGTACTTC.

The CDR3 spells CASSSNSFMNTEAFF. The DNA of the CDR3 is TGTGCCAGCAGCTCGAACTCCTTTATGAACACTGAAGCTTTCTTT. V gene TRBV11-2 combines with J gene TRBJ1-1; D ambiguous. With 4 bases removed from V and 0 bases from J, the gap between germline ends came to 12 bases. The CDR3 loop spans 15 amino acids. The germline V gene encodes CDR1 SGHAT and CDR2 FQNNGV.

The chain uses TRBV5-1 and TRBJ2-3; TRBD2 agrees at 12 bases. From germline, CDR1 is SGHRS and CDR2 YFSETQ. Germline trimming cut 2 bases from V and 3 bases from J; bases unmatched to any gene: 1. The CDR3 loop spans 15 amino acids. The CDR3 nucleotides read TGCGCCAGCAGCTTCGGACTAGCGGGAACAGATACGCAGTATTTT. It codes for CASSFGLAGTDTQYF.

This chain connects TRBV18 to TRBJ2-1; TRBD1 is a possible D gene (6 bases). The CDR3 runs to 16 residues. Deletions cut 2 bases from V and 6 bases from J, with 17 bases between. Germline CDR1 KGHSH, CDR2 LQKENI. The CDR3 sequence: CASSPWGRGIRNEQFF. The CDR3 region has the DNA TGTGCCAGCTCACCATGGGGCAGGGGAATTCGCAATGAGCAGTTCTTC.

The chain carries TRBV6-5 and TRBJ2-3, with D unresolved. V shed 4 bases and J shed 9 bases, with 8 bases lying between them. Germline values: CDR1 MNHEY, CDR2 SVGAGI. This CDR3 is 11 amino acids long. This CDR3 is CASSLGSTQYF. CDR3 DNA sequence: TGTGCCAGCAGTTTGGGCAGCACGCAGTATTTT.

The genes are TRBV9 and TRBJ2-1; TRBD2 matches at 7 bases. This CDR3 region has 14 residues. CDR1 is SGDLS and CDR2 is YYNGEE in the germline V gene. Trimming at V came to 2 bases and at J to 15 bases, leaving 14 bases not matched to a gene. This CDR3 is CASSVFAERDPPFF. The CDR3 coding sequence is TGTGCCAGCAGCGTTTTTGCCGAGCGGGACCCCCCGTTCTTC.